This is a list of T cell receptor beta chains from one sample in a study of blood T cell repertoires in COVID-19. Measured with immunoSEQ multiplex PCR; TCRdb has only the in-frame clones, and not every one. The profile shows about 440,000 clones, 80% to 95% of them singletons. Material for sequencing was PBMCs or T cells enriched from blood (not recorded which). These receptor sequences come from a man between 18 and 35 years old who had recovered from COVID-19. CDR3s include the opening cysteine and the closing phenylalanine or tryptophan. D genes are given only for firm matches. Rows may omit the clone size; those that give it use once, few, many or a size class.

>-|-|TRBV6-1|15|TRBJ1-1
TGTGCCAGCAGTGAATTTTGGCGGATGAACACTGAAGCTTTCTTT
CASSEFWRMNTEAFF
>TRBD1|-|TRBV11-2|14|TRBJ1-1
TGTGCCAGCAGCCACACAAAACAGGGGGCTGAAGCTTTCTTT
CASSHTKQGAEAFF
>-|-|TRBV7-9|15|TRBJ1-4
TGTGCCAGCTACACCTGGACAGCAACTAATGAAAAACTGTTTTTT
CASYTWTATNEKLFF
>-|-|TRBV3-1/TRBV3-2|11|TRBJ2-2
TGTGCCAGCTCCAGAGGCGGGGAGCTGTTTTTT
CASSRGGELFF
>-|-|TRBV7-2|14|TRBJ2-1
TGTGCCAGCAGCCACGGGGGTGCCTACAATGAGCAGTTCTTC
CASSHGGAYNEQFF
>-|-|TRBV5-8|16|TRBJ1-5
TGTGCCAGCAGACCGCTGGGCACCTATAGCAATCAGCCCCAGCATTTT
CASRPLGTYSNQPQHF
>-|-|TRBV5-1|13|TRBJ2-6
TGCGCCAGCAGCTTCGCTGGGGCCAACGTCCTGACTTTC
CASSFAGANVLTF
>-|-|TRBV11-3|12|TRBJ1-2
TGTGCCAGCAGCTCGAATAGTCCTGGCTACACCTTC
CASSSNSPGYTF
>TRBD1|-|TRBV2|14|TRBJ1-5
TGTGCCAGCAGTGAAGGAGACAGGGAGTCGCCCCAGCATTTT
CASSEGDRESPQHF
>-|-|TRBV5-1|16|TRBJ2-1
TGCGCCAGCAGCTTGGCCCCTGGGGGGACCTACAATGAGCAGTTCTTC
CASSLAPGGTYNEQFF
>-|-|TRBV5-5|15|TRBJ1-1
TGTGCCAGCAGCTTGTTTGCAGAAGGGAGCACTGAAGCTTTCTTT
CASSLFAEGSTEAFF
>-|-|TRBV30|13|TRBJ1-1
TGTGCCTGGAGTGCCCTAGGGGCCGCTGAAGCTTTCTTT
CAWSALGAAEAFF
>-|-|TRBV3-1/TRBV3-2|14|TRBJ1-1
TGTGCCAGCAGTTTCGGGGGGGATAACACTGAAGCTTTCTTT
CASSFGGDNTEAFF
>-|-|TRBV15|14|TRBJ2-5
TGTGCCACCAGCTACTCCGGGACTGGGGAGACCCAGTACTTC
CATSYSGTGETQYF
>-|-|TRBV28|12|TRBJ1-3
TGTGCCAGCAGTTTTCGTGGAAACACCATATATTTT
CASSFRGNTIYF
>-|-|TRBV20-1|11|TRBJ2-2
TGCAGTGCAGAGGGAACCGGGGAGCTGTTTTTT
CSAEGTGELFF
>TRBD1|-|TRBV7-9|15|TRBJ1-1
TGTGCCAGCAGCTTGACAGGGTCCCGAAGTTTAGAAGCTTTCTTT
CASSLTGSRSLEAFF
>-|-|TRBV9|13|TRBJ1-6
TGTGCCAGCAGCCCCCAGACAGAATCACCCCTCCACTTT
CASSPQTESPLHF
>-|-|TRBV6-6|12|TRBJ1-6
TGTGCCAGCAGTCCCACCCCCTCGGCCCTCCACTTT
CASSPTPSALHF
>-|-|TRBV3-1/TRBV3-2|16|TRBJ2-1
TGTGCCAGCAGCCAAGATCCCCGGACTACCGACAATGAGCAGTTCTTC
CASSQDPRTTDNEQFF
>TRBD1|-|TRBV11-3|14|TRBJ1-1
TGTGCCAGCAGCGTCGGGACAGGCGTCACTGAAGCTTTCTTT
CASSVGTGVTEAFF
>TRBD1|-|TRBV7-9|15|TRBJ1-1
TGTGCCAGCAGAGCCACAGGGGGCAGGTACACTGAAGCTTTCTTT
CASRATGGRYTEAFF
>-|once|TRBV29-1|14|TRBJ1-3
TGCAGCGTTACTAACAGGGTGGCTGGAAACACCATATATTTT
CSVTNRVAGNTIYF
>TRBD1|-|TRBV5-8|14|TRBJ1-6
TGTGCCTCGAAGGGGACAGGGGATATTTCACCCCTCCACTTT
CASKGTGDISPLHF
>TRBD2|-|TRBV11-3|14|TRBJ2-5
TGTGCCAGCAGCTTACGCGGGGGGGGAGAGACCCAGTACTTC
CASSLRGGGETQYF
>TRBD2|-|TRBV3-1/TRBV3-2|16|TRBJ2-5
TGTGCCAGCAGCCCCGGGACTAGCGGGCCCCAAGAGACCCAGTACTTC
CASSPGTSGPQETQYF
>-|-|TRBV4-1|14|TRBJ1-2
TGCGCCAGCAGAGGGGTCAGGAGAAACTATGGCTACACCTTC
CASRGVRRNYGYTF
>TRBD2|-|TRBV6-5|15|TRBJ2-3
TGTGCCAGCAGTTACGGGCGGGGGGGCACAGATACGCAGTATTTT
CASSYGRGGTDTQYF
>TRBD2|once|TRBV10-2|13|TRBJ2-7
TGCGCCAGCAAGGCGGGGGGGCCGGGCGAGCAGTACTTC
CASKAGGPGEQYF
>TRBD2|-|TRBV6-5|14|TRBJ2-5
TGTGCCGGGGGTAGCGGGAGCCACCAAGAGACCCAGTACTTC
CAGGSGSHQETQYF
>TRBD1|-|TRBV27|16|TRBJ2-1
TGTGCCAGCAGTTTTTATCTGGGACAGTCTGCAAATGAGCAGTTCTTC
CASSFYLGQSANEQFF
>-|-|TRBV21-1|12|TRBJ2-1
TGTGCCAGCAGCTTAGAGCGGTATGAGCAGTTCTTC
CASSLERYEQFF
>TRBD1|-|TRBV19|13|TRBJ1-6
TGTGCCACCTTGGGACAGGGTGTTTCACCCCTCCACTTT
CATLGQGVSPLHF